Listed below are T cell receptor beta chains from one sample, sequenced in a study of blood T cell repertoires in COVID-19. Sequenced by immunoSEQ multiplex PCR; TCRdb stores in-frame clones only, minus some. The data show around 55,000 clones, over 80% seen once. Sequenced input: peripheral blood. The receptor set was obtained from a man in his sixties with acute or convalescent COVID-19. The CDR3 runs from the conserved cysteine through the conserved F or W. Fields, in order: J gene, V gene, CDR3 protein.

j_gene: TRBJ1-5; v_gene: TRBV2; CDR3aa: CASSSQGGSNQPQHF
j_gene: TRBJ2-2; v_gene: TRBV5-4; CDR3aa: CASSFPGQGSTGELFF
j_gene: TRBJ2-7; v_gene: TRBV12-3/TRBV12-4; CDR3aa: CASSSGQGFKQYF
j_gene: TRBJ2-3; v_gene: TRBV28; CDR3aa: CASSHSDPDTQYF
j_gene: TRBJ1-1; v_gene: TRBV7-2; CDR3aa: CASSLIPGDTEAFF
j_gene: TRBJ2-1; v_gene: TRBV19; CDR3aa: CASTSRGLARPGSYNEQFF
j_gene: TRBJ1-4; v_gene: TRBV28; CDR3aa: CASTQNQGAREKLFF
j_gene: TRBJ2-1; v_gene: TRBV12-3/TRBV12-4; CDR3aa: CASSPGVAGVQFF
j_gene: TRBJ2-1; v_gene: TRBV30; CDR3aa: CAWSSKGQYNEQFF
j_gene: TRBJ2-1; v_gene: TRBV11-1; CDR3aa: CASSSTSNEQFF
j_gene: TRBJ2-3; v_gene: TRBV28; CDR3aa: CASSIQGARTDTQYF
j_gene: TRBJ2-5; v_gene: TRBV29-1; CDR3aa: CSVEGAGGRETQYF
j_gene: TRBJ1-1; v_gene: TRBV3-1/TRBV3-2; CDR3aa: CASSQVESTEAFF
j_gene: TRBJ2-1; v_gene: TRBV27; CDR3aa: CATHQGFNEQFF
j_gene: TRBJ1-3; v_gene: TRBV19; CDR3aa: CASSNRGGNTIYF